A single sample gave rise to the 27 T cell receptor beta chains below, sequenced in a study of blood T cell repertoires in COVID-19. The data were produced by immunoSEQ multiplex PCR, yet TCRdb's version contains in-frame clones alone and is incomplete. Of 120,000 to 150,000 clones listed, 88% are singletons. Sequencing was carried out using peripheral blood. The receptors derive from a human donor in a cohort sampled during active COVID-19.

The chain couples TRBV3-1 (or the pseudogene TRBV3-2) to TRBJ2-2, with TRBD1 matching over 8 bases. Germline V CDR1 and CDR2: LGHDT, YNNKEL (reference sequence). After removal of 0 bases from V and 3 bases from J, the junction contained 3 bases not matched to a gene. The CDR3 has 16 amino acids. Here the CDR3 reads CASSQDRGLDTGELFF. The CDR3 nucleotides are TGTGCCAGCAGCCAAGACAGGGGGCTCGACACCGGGGAGCTGTTTTTT.

The chain is built from TRBV5-6 and TRBJ1-5; 9 bases map to TRBD1. The junction had 8 bases not matched to a gene; V was cut back by 3 bases and J by 7 bases. The V gene's germline CDR1 is SGHDT and CDR2 YYEEEE. The CDR3 is 15 residues long. CDR3 loop: CASSSARDRVQPQHF. CDR3 nucleotides: TGTGCCAGCAGCTCCGCCCGGGACAGGGTCCAGCCCCAGCATTTT.

This chain connects TRBV5-6 to TRBJ1-2, with D perhaps TRBD1 (6 bases). The ends were cut back, 4 bases at V and 2 bases at J, with 18 bases in the middle. CDR3 length equals 16 residues. From germline, CDR1 is SGHDT and CDR2 YYEEEE. The CDR3 sequence is CASSLGATGRNYGYTF. The CDR3 bases are TGTGCCAGCAGCCTCGGCGCTACAGGGCGGAACTATGGCTACACCTTC.

The J gene is TRBJ2-3, the V gene TRBV7-3; TRBD2 aligns across 9 bases. Germline V gene sequence: CDR1 SGHTA, CDR2 FQGTGA. This CDR3 is built from 15 residues. V lost 2 bases, J lost 4 bases, and 4 bases stayed unmatched. The CDR3 DNA reads TGTGCCAGCAGCTTAGGCGGGGGGGCCTCAGATACGCAGTATTTT. This gives the protein CASSLGGGASDTQYF.

The CDR3 DNA follows: TGTGCCAGCAGCGTGCCGAGCGGGGGGGCCACAGATACGCAGTATTTT. Protein product: CASSVPSGGATDTQYF. The rearrangement uses TRBV9 and TRBJ2-3, with 10 bases identical to TRBD2. Unmatched junction bases numbered 5, after V lost 2 bases and J lost 2 bases. The V gene's germline CDR1 is SGDLS and CDR2 YYNGEE. CDR3 length equals 16 residues.

Only a few counts were recorded for this clone. V gene TRBV7-9 combines with J gene TRBJ2-6; tentative D call: TRBD2 (5 bases). There are 15 residues in the CDR3. The germline V and J ends were trimmed by 5 bases and 1 base, with 9 bases remaining between them. Germline V lookup: CDR1 SEHNR, CDR2 FQNEAQ (reference sequence). CDR3 nucleotide sequence: TGTGCCAGCAGCATTCGGACTTCTGGGGCCAACGTCCTGACTTTC. Its translation is CASSIRTSGANVLTF.

The V call is TRBV3-1 (or the pseudogene TRBV3-2), the J call TRBJ1-3; TRBD1 is a possible D gene (6 bases). Germline V CDR1 and CDR2: LGHDT, YNNKEL (reference sequence). Trimming took off 2 bases at V and 0 bases at J, with 17 bases between the two ends. This CDR3 has 18 amino acids. The CDR3, as DNA: TGTGCCAGCAGCCAAAACCCTACAGGGCGACCCTCTGGAAACACCATATATTTT. It encodes CASSQNPTGRPSGNTIYF.

This sequence joins TRBV5-1 and TRBJ2-7, with 10 bases aligning to TRBD1. The CDR3 contains 13 residues. J gave up 6 bases and V 3 bases, and 3 bases lay outside the gene matches. Germline V lookup: CDR1 SGHRS, CDR2 YFSETQ. The chain's CDR3 is CASSSGTGVEQYF. The CDR3 coding sequence is TGCGCCAGCAGCTCCGGGACAGGGGTCGAGCAGTACTTC.

The chain combines TRBV3-1 (or the pseudogene TRBV3-2) with TRBJ2-1; 11 nucleotides match TRBD2. J was trimmed by 8 bases and V by 3 bases; bases with no gene match: 15. CDR1 is LGHDT, CDR2 YNNKEL, per germline (reference sequence). There are 18 residues in the CDR3. The CDR3 is CASSHGGLAGGDLDEQFF. In DNA, the CDR3 is TGTGCCAGCAGCCACGGGGGCCTAGCGGGGGGAGATTTGGATGAGCAGTTCTTC.

The chain links TRBV10-3 to TRBJ2-3; possibly TRBD1 for D (6 bases). V was pared by 6 bases and J by 2 bases, with 12 bases between. The CDR3 has 14 residues. In germline, CDR1 is ENHRY, CDR2 SYGVKD. The CDR3 DNA reads as TGTGCCATCAGGAGACAGGCGGACACAGATACGCAGTATTTT. It codes for CAIRRQADTDTQYF.

V gene TRBV2 combines with J gene TRBJ1-3; the D is unclear. Germline assignment: CDR1 SNHLY and CDR2 FYNNEI. The ends were cut back, 6 bases at V and 4 bases at J, with 4 bases in the middle. The CDR3 is 11 residues long. The CDR3: CASRRGNTIYF. The CDR3 nucleotides read TGTGCCAGCAGGCGCGGAAACACCATATATTTT.

The chain joins TRBV27 to TRBJ2-7, with 8 nucleotides matching TRBD2. Trimming cost V 6 bases and J 5 bases; bases outside gene matches: 9. Germline V gene sequence: CDR1 MNHEY, CDR2 SMNVEV (reference sequence). The CDR3 consists of 14 residues. The CDR3 nucleotides read TGTGCCAGCAGCCCGGGAGGGGAACCCCACGAGCAGTACTTC. Protein: CASSPGGEPHEQYF.

The chain employs TRBV12-3 or TRBV12-4 and TRBJ2-1; a possible D gene is TRBD2 (5 bases). The V and J ends lost 1 base and 6 bases respectively, with 7 bases between them. The CDR3 is made up of 13 amino acids. For the CDR3, the DNA is TGTGCCAGCAGTTTAGGGAGGCGCAATGAGCAGTTCTTC. Protein sequence: CASSLGRRNEQFF.

The chain couples TRBV30 to TRBJ2-7; possibly TRBD1 for D (6 bases). CDR3 length equals 12 residues. V lost 8 bases and J lost 0, with 11 bases in between. Germline V gene lookup returns CDR1 GTSNPN and CDR2 SVGIG (reference sequence). The CDR3 loop is CAGDTSSYEQYF. The DNA for the CDR3 is TGTGCCGGGGACACCAGCTCCTACGAGCAGTACTTC.

The chain recombines TRBV10-3 with TRBJ1-3; D is unresolved. V lost 7 bases and J 3 bases, leaving 10 bases between the germline ends. This CDR3 is built from 13 residues. The germline V gene encodes CDR1 ENHRY and CDR2 SYGVKD. This chain's CDR3 is CAITLEIGNTIYF. The DNA for the CDR3 is TGTGCCATCACCTTAGAAATTGGAAACACCATATATTTT.

The chain employs TRBV7-2 and TRBJ2-1; tentative D call: TRBD1 (7 bases). CDR1 SGHTA and CDR2 FQGNSA come from the germline V gene. This CDR3 contains 15 residues. Written as DNA, the CDR3 is TGTGCTATCAGGGGGGTTCGTGGGGCTTCGGATGAGCAGTTCTTC. Translated, it gives CAIRGVRGASDEQFF. The full variable domain, with the rest looked up from reference TRBV7-2 and TRBJ2-1, is GAGVSQSPSNKVTEKGKDVELRCDPISGHTALYWYRQSLGQGLEFLIYFQGNSAPDKSGLPSDRFSAERTGGSVSTLTIQRTQQEDSAVYLCAIRGVRGASDEQFFGPGTRLTVL.

The chain joins TRBV1 to TRBJ1-4. TRBV1 is reported as a pseudogene. This CDR3 is 15 amino acids long. The CDR3 here is CTSSQEREGCEKLFF. The DNA for the CDR3 is TGCACCAGCAGCCAAGAGAGGGAGGGATGCGAAAAACTGTTTTTT.

The chain employs TRBV7-9 and TRBJ1-1, with 8 bases identical to TRBD1. The CDR3 covers 14 residues. Germline values: CDR1 SEHNR, CDR2 FQNEAQ (reference sequence). Unmatched junction bases numbered 5, after V lost 6 bases and J lost 2 bases. The DNA for the CDR3 is TGTGCCAGCAGGGACAGGGCGGGAAACACTGAAGCTTTCTTT. Translated: CASRDRAGNTEAFF.

The V call is TRBV30, the J call TRBJ2-3; a weak D match, TRBD1 (5 bases). The CDR3 covers 12 residues. Germline CDR1 is GTSNPN and CDR2 is SVGIG (reference sequence). With 2 bases removed from V and 5 bases from J, the gap between germline ends came to 8 bases. As DNA, the CDR3 is TGTGCCTGGAGTATCCAGGGAGATACGCAGTATTTT. This sequence encodes CAWSIQGDTQYF.

CDR3 sequence: CASSPGQGRGNSPLHF. CDR3 nucleotides: TGTGCCAGCTCACCAGGACAGGGTCGGGGTAATTCACCCCTCCACTTT. This chain links TRBV18 with TRBJ1-6, with 8 bases lining up with TRBD1. The trim removed 2 bases at V and 6 bases at J, leaving 6 bases unmatched. CDR1 KGHSH and CDR2 LQKENI come from the germline V gene. This CDR3 is built from 16 residues.

The rearrangement joins TRBV6-5 to TRBJ2-7, with 13 bases aligning to TRBD2. The germline V gene encodes CDR1 MNHEY and CDR2 SVGAGI. V lost 5 bases and J lost 2; bases outside the gene matches: 0. The CDR3 length is 14 residues. CDR3 coding DNA: TGTGCCAGCAGTACTAGCGGGGGGGCCTACGAGCAGTACTTC. Translating it yields CASSTSGGAYEQYF.

The chain links TRBV10-3 to TRBJ1-3, with a possible D match to TRBD1 (6 bases). V was trimmed by 11 bases and J by 3 bases, leaving 17 bases between them. There are 14 residues in the CDR3. Germline V CDR1 and CDR2: ENHRY, SYGVKD. The CDR3 protein is CAVVDRSFGNTIYF. Here the CDR3 DNA reads TGTGCCGTTGTCGACAGGTCATTTGGAAACACCATATATTTT.

This clone was seen only once. The rearrangement uses TRBV30 and TRBJ2-2; 8 bases agree with TRBD2. After removal of 2 bases from V and 4 bases from J, the junction contained 12 bases not matched to a gene. The CDR3 totals 17 residues. Germline V gene lookup returns CDR1 GTSNPN and CDR2 SVGIG (reference sequence). DNA for the CDR3: TGTGCCTGGAGTACCCCGGGGGGGGCGCATAGCACCGGGGAGCTGTTTTTT. It codes for CAWSTPGGAHSTGELFF.

This chain joins TRBV5-4 and TRBJ1-2, with a weak D call TRBD1 (6 bases). V lost 2 bases, J lost 3 bases, and 11 bases lay in between. There are 14 residues in the CDR3. Per the germline V gene, CDR1 is SGHNT and CDR2 is YYREEE (reference sequence). The chain's CDR3 is CASSLGTQDYGYTF. In DNA form, the CDR3 reads TGTGCCAGCAGCTTAGGGACACAAGACTATGGCTACACCTTC.

The V gene is TRBV27, the J gene TRBJ2-7; the match to TRBD1 covers 8 bases. The CDR3 loop spans 16 amino acids. Germline loops: CDR1 MNHEY, CDR2 SMNVEV (reference sequence). The ends lost 7 bases at V and 6 bases at J; junction bases unmatched: 17. CDR3 sequence (DNA): TGTGCCAGCAACAGCCGACCGGGACAGGTAATTGGCGAGCAGTACTTC. It is translated as CASNSRPGQVIGEQYF.

The J gene is TRBJ2-3, the V gene TRBV19, with D possibly being TRBD2 (5 bases). Trimming removed 11 bases from V and 6 bases from J, with 21 bases in between. This CDR3 has 14 amino acids. The germline gives CDR1 LNHDA, CDR2 SQIVND (reference sequence). The CDR3 region is CAPRGAGAADTQYF. The CDR3, as DNA: TGTGCCCCCCGGGGAGCCGGTGCGGCGGATACGCAGTATTTT.

The chain uses TRBV3-1 (or the pseudogene TRBV3-2) and TRBJ2-1; D is possibly TRBD2 (5 bases). The V end lost 3 bases, the J end lost 4 bases, and 13 bases lay between the germline ends. This CDR3 region has 15 residues. Germline CDR1 is LGHDT and CDR2 is YNNKEL (reference sequence). CDR3: CASSQGVGIYNEQFF. In DNA, the CDR3 is TGTGCCAGCAGCCAGGGAGTAGGGATTTACAATGAGCAGTTCTTC.